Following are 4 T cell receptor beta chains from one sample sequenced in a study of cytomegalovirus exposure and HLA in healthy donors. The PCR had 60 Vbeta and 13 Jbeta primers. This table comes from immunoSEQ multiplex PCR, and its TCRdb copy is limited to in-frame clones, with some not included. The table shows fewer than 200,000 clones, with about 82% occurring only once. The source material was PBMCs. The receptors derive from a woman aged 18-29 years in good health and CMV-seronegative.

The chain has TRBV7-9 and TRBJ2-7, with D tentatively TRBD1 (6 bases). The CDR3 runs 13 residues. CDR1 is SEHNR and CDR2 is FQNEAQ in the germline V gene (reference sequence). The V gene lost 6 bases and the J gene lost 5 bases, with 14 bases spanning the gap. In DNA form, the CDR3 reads TGTGCCAGCAGAACAGAGGGGGTGAACGAGCAGTACTTC. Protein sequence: CASRTEGVNEQYF.

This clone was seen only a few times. This CDR3 reads CASSLGDFLLDTQYF. In DNA, the CDR3 is TGCGCCAGCAGCTTGGGGGACTTCCTTTTGGATACGCAGTATTTT. The genes are TRBV5-1 and TRBJ2-3; D perhaps matches TRBD2 (6 bases). V shed 0 bases and J shed 6 bases, with 14 bases lying between them. This CDR3 has 15 residues. From germline, CDR1 is SGHRS and CDR2 YFSETQ.

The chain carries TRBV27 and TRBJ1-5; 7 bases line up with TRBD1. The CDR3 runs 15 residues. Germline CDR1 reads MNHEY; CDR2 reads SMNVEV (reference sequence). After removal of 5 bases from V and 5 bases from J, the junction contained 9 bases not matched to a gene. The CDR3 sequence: CASSPQTGQDQPQHF. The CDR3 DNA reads TGTGCCAGCAGTCCCCAGACAGGGCAGGATCAGCCCCAGCATTTT.

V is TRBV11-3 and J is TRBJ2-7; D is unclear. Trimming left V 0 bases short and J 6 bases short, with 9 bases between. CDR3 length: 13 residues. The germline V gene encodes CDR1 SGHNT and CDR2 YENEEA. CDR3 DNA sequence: TGTGCCAGCAGCTTAGACGGCTCGGGCGAGCAGTACTTC. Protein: CASSLDGSGEQYF.